This T cell receptor beta chain was obtained from a study of regulatory T cells in long-lasting Graves disease. Trimming left V 6 bases short and J 1 base short, with 10 bases between. The CDR3 spans 14 residues. The sample's time point: newly diagnosed GD, antithyroid drugs for less than 3 months. From RNA extracted from PBMCs, the TCR library was made. Assembly of TCR beta libraries relied on iRepertoire HTBI primers together with Arm-PCR of CDR3 regions. TCRdb re-called the multiplex PCR reads with MiXCR, one entry per CDR3 protein. The sample holds around 500,000 distinct CDR3 sequences, 16% seen once. The sample also formed part of further work on T cells in Graves' hyperthyroidism and ophthalmopathy. That work adds: An initial round of RT-PCR targeting the TCR CDR3 relied on the HTBI primer set.

The specimen was peripheral blood mononuclear cells (PBMCs), collected at new diagnosis, from a patient treated with antithyroid drugs. The clonotype originates from a middle-aged woman with Graves disease. V gene TRBV12-3 or TRBV12-4 combines with J gene TRBJ1-5; D is uncertain. The CDR3 loop reads CASRIAGSNQPQHF. In DNA, the CDR3 is TGTGCCAGCAGAATAGCCGGGAGCAATCAGCCCCAGCATTTT.